The entry that follows covers one TCR beta chain sequence. In germline, CDR1 is GTSNPN, CDR2 SVGIG (reference sequence). The CDR3 loop spans 13 amino acids. V was pared by 2 bases and J by 4 bases, with 9 bases between. These data come from a study of blood T cell repertoires in COVID-19. Study in general: The study drew acute and convalescent COVID-19 samples from the United States, Italy and Spain. T cells, B-cell-depleted T cells, or PBMCs supplied cDNA or gDNA.

Original processing notes: Estimation of nucleated cell counts was performed using reference gene primer amplification. Measured with immunoSEQ multiplex PCR; TCRdb has only the in-frame clones, and not every one. That table gives V, J and clone size, and the DNA gave D and trimming. The profile covers 100,000 to 150,000 clones, with 70% to 75% appearing a single time and more than 5% taken by the ten largest. Sequenced: peripheral blood. The chain combines TRBV30 with TRBJ1-3, with D maybe TRBD1 (6 bases). This clonotype originated in a man aged 55 to 70 with acute or convalescent COVID-19. The CDR3 sequence: CAWSRGYGNTIYF. CDR3 nucleotide sequence: TGTGCCTGGAGTAGGGGGTACGGAAACACCATATATTTT.